The clone carrying this T cell receptor (beta chain) was found many times. Antigen unknown. Diagnoses were made from clinical symptoms, serum measures (thyroxine and TRAb), thyroid ultrasound and orbital computed tomography. These data originate in a study of T cells in Graves' hyperthyroidism and ophthalmopathy. Broader study findings: Stable hyperthyroidism and ophthalmopathy were separated using 13 V-J signatures. The blood repertoire included most of the expanded thyroid clonotypes above 0.001.

RNA transcripts provided the source from which TCR beta CDR3 regions were amplified. The TCR CDR3 was amplified in a first-round RT-PCR using the HTBI primer set. A single record per CDR3 protein comes from TCRdb applying MiXCR to the multiplex PCR reads. The sample contains roughly 360,000 distinct CDR3 sequences, approximately 15% of which appear only once. Deletions cut 2 bases from V and 9 bases from J, with 11 bases between. This CDR3 has 11 residues. CDR1 is GTSNPN, CDR2 SVGIG, per germline (reference sequence). The source is a man aged 25 to 40 with Graves' hyperthyroidism that later progressed to Graves' ophthalmopathy. The sequencing sample was made of blood. The genes are TRBV30 and TRBJ2-7, with a weak D call TRBD1 (6 bases). CDR3 bases: TGTGCCTGGAGTCAGACGACAGGGCAGTACTTC. It specifies CAWSQTTGQYF.